A single sample is the source of the 2 T cell receptor beta chains below, sequenced in a study of cytomegalovirus exposure and HLA in healthy donors. The study ran its PCR with 60 Vbeta and 13 Jbeta primers. Assay used: immunoSEQ multiplex PCR; TCRdb lists only in-frame clones, some missing. Of about 100,000 clones listed, 81% are singletons. The specimen sequenced was PBMCs. The receptors stem from a woman in her seventies in good health and CMV-seropositive.

CDR3 sequence reads: CASSDRTREYEQYF. CDR3 sequence (DNA): TGTGCCAGCAGCGACAGGACTAGAGAATACGAGCAGTACTTC. The V gene is TRBV21-1, the J gene TRBJ2-7; the D call TRBD2 from the table was never checked on the DNA. TRBV21-1 is tagged as a pseudogene. The CDR3 totals 14 residues.

To note about this clone: Sequence at one end of the junction differs from germline and may be a read error. The V and J genes are TRBV7-7 and TRBJ1-3; the D is unclear. The CDR3 loop spans 15 amino acids. Per the germline V gene, CDR1 is SSHAT and CDR2 is FNYEAQ (reference sequence). In nucleotides, the CDR3 is TGTGCTAGCAGCTTAGATGGAGGGTCGGGAAACACCATATATTTT. As protein: CASSLDGGSGNTIYF.